This T cell receptor beta chain was found in a study of control samples from healthy donors and cancer patients. Some clones are missing from TCRdb's copy, which holds only in-frame ones; the method was immunoSEQ multiplex PCR. The repertoire has roughly 120,000 clones, 93% of them found once; the top ten carry 1.7%. Trimming took 4 bases from V and 3 from J; bases not matched to a gene: 6. The CDR3 consists of 14 residues. The germline V gene encodes CDR1 LGHNA and CDR2 YNFKEQ. The receptor was derived from a man aged 45-65 years with head and neck cancer. The sequencing sample was made of PBMCs. The chain is built from TRBV4-2 and TRBJ2-7; TRBD2 matches at 7 bases. CDR3 DNA: TGTGCCAGCAGCCCCGGGGAGGGTTTCTACGAGCAGTACTTC. Translated: CASSPGEGFYEQYF.